This T cell receptor (beta chain) stems from a study of T cells in localized non-small cell lung cancer. Clones were read by immunoSEQ multiplex PCR, and TCRdb kept only the in-frame ones, dropping some. The data show around 94,000 clones, roughly 90% seen once. The CDR3 extends over 17 amino acids. Germline V gives CDR1 SNHLY, CDR2 FYNNEI. The J segment lost 0 bases and the V segment lost 8 bases, leaving 10 bases of the junction unmatched. The clonotype originates from a man between 40 and 69 years old with stage I squamous cell lung carcinoma. Here the sequenced sample was peripheral blood, taken before any cancer treatment. The genes are TRBV2 and TRBJ2-6, with 7 positions matching TRBD1. The CDR3 DNA is TGTGCCAGCTTAGACAGGGCCTTACGCTCTGGGGCCAACGTCCTGACTTTC. Its protein is CASLDRALRSGANVLTF.